These 11 T cell receptor beta chains were all obtained from the same sample, sequenced in a study of cytomegalovirus exposure and HLA in healthy donors. Primers for the PCR totalled 60 Vbeta and 13 Jbeta. The method was immunoSEQ multiplex PCR; TCRdb's version includes in-frame clones alone and lacks a portion of them. In the table there are tens of thousands of clones, 81% of which are singletons. The sequenced sample consisted of PBMCs. These receptors all stem from a girl aged 2-15 years in good health and CMV-seropositive.

The V and J genes are TRBV29-1 and TRBJ2-1; unclear D gene. The V end lost 2 bases, the J end lost 7 bases, and 18 bases lay between the germline ends. CDR1 is SQVTM and CDR2 is ANQGSEA in the germline V gene. This CDR3 is 15 amino acids long. The CDR3 protein is CSVEFESWFGNEQFF. The CDR3 nucleotides are TGCAGCGTTGAATTCGAGAGTTGGTTCGGTAATGAGCAGTTCTTC.

This chain connects TRBV10-1 to TRBJ2-3; TRBD2 is a possible D gene (5 bases). The CDR3 covers 15 residues. Trimming took 6 bases from V and 1 from J, leaving 14 bases between them. In germline, CDR1 is WNHNN, CDR2 SYGVQD (reference sequence). The CDR3 sequence is CASSAEGSGTDTQYF. In nucleotides, the CDR3 is TGCGCCAGCAGCGCTGAGGGAAGCGGCACAGATACGCAGTATTTT.

J is TRBJ1-1 and V is TRBV4-1; D is perhaps TRBD1 (5 bases). CDR1 MGHRA and CDR2 YSYEKL come from the germline V gene. V was pared by 1 base and J by 1 base, with 7 bases between. The CDR3 runs 14 residues. The CDR3: CASSQVGENTEAFF. The CDR3 bases are TGCGCCAGCAGCCAAGTAGGGGAGAACACTGAAGCTTTCTTT.

The gene calls are TRBV7-9 and TRBJ1-2; tentative D call: TRBD1 (5 bases). V was cut by 4 bases and J by 3 bases, with 18 bases left in between. The CDR3 consists of 16 residues. Germline-derived CDR1 and CDR2 are SEHNR and FQNEAQ (reference sequence). CDR3 nucleotides: TGTGCCAGCAGCTCCCTCGACAGACAAGATGACTATGGCTACACCTTC. This sequence encodes CASSSLDRQDDYGYTF.

CDR3 loop: CAWSVGPTSGSLANEQFF. Here the CDR3 DNA reads TGTGCCTGGAGTGTCGGTCCAACTAGCGGGAGTTTAGCGAATGAGCAGTTCTTC. V gene TRBV30 combines with J gene TRBJ2-1; TRBD2 matches at 11 bases. CDR1 and CDR2 (germline): GTSNPN, SVGIG (reference sequence). Germline trimming cut 0 bases from V and 7 bases from J; bases unmatched to any gene: 14. This CDR3 region has 18 residues.

J is TRBJ1-2 and V is TRBV9, with a tentative D call TRBD1 (6 bases). The CDR3 runs to 17 residues. In germline, CDR1 is SGDLS, CDR2 YYNGEE. V lost 3 bases, J lost 4 bases, and 22 bases lay in between. The CDR3 region has the DNA TGTGCCAGCAGCGCCCACGCCGGGACACTCAATTCCTATGGCTACACCTTC. Translation: CASSAHAGTLNSYGYTF. Using reference TRBV9 and TRBJ1-2 for the parts outside the CDR3, the full variable domain is DSGVTQTPKHLITATGQRVTLRCSPRSGDLSVYWYQQSLDQGLQFLIQYYNGEERAKGNILERFSAQQFPDLHSELNLSSLELGDSALYFCASSAHAGTLNSYGYTFGSGTRLTVV.

Only a few counts were recorded for this clone. This rearrangement joins TRBV6-1 to TRBJ2-7; D ambiguous. CDR1 is MNHNS, CDR2 SASEGT, per germline. CDR3 length: 14 residues. V was pared by 2 bases and J by 3 bases, with 11 bases between. CDR3 in DNA: TGTGCCAGCAGTGAATTGGTGGCAGACTACGAGCAGTACTTC. Translated: CASSELVADYEQYF.

CDR3 sequence reads: CATSRAGQETQYF. DNA for the CDR3: TGTGCCACCAGCAGAGCGGGCCAAGAGACCCAGTACTTC. The rearrangement links TRBV15 to TRBJ2-5; D is undetermined. Germline assignment: CDR1 LNHNV and CDR2 YYDKDF (reference sequence). This CDR3 has 13 residues. The V end lost 1 base, the J end lost 1 base, and 4 bases lay between the germline ends. Filled out from reference TRBV15 and TRBJ2-5, the complete variable domain reads DAMVIQNPRYQVTQFGKPVTLSCSQTLNHNVMYWYQQKSSQAPKLLFHYYDKDFNNEADTPDNFQSRRPNTSFCFLDIRSPGLGDTAMYLCATSRAGQETQYFGPGTRLLVL.

This chain joins TRBV25-1 and TRBJ2-4; 8 bases align to TRBD2. From germline, CDR1 is MGHDK and CDR2 SYGVNS. V shed 4 bases, J shed 2 bases, and the junction held 4 bases outside the gene matches. This CDR3 is built from 15 residues. The CDR3 coding sequence is TGTGCCAGCAGTGGTACTAGCGGCCCCAAAAACATTCAGTACTTC. Translation: CASSGTSGPKNIQYF.

CDR3 loop: CASSRGATGGPYEQYF. The CDR3 DNA is TGTGCCAGCAGCCGCGGGGCTACAGGGGGTCCCTACGAGCAGTACTTC. The chain is built from TRBV5-5 and TRBJ2-7; 8 nucleotides match TRBD1. Germline CDR1 and CDR2: SGHKS and YYEKEE (reference sequence). This CDR3 has 16 residues. With V trimmed by 4 bases and J by 2 bases, 11 bases remained unmatched.

V gene TRBV19 combines with J gene TRBJ2-1; 13 bases fit TRBD2. V dropped 0 bases and J dropped 4; count of bases not matched to a gene: 3. The germline V gene encodes CDR1 LNHDA and CDR2 SQIVND (reference sequence). This CDR3 region has 17 residues. This CDR3 reads CASSIDGTSGVYNEQFF. The CDR3 DNA follows: TGTGCCAGTAGTATAGACGGGACTAGCGGGGTTTACAATGAGCAGTTCTTC.